The 26 T cell receptor beta chains presented below share a single source sample, sequenced in a study of cytomegalovirus exposure and HLA in healthy donors. The table came from immunoSEQ multiplex PCR; TCRdb's copy has only in-frame clones and leaves some out. The sample holds around 300,000 clones, around 90% seen once. Source material: PBMCs. These receptors all come from a man aged 25 to 40 in good health and CMV-seronegative.

J is TRBJ2-5 and V is TRBV7-2; 8 bases align to TRBD1. CDR1 is SGHTA, CDR2 FQGNSA, per germline. V shed 5 bases and J 5 bases; nucleotides not matched to a gene: 7. The CDR3 runs to 14 residues. The DNA of the CDR3 is TGTGCCAGCAGCACTAGACAGGGGTGGGAGACCCAGTACTTC. Its protein product is CASSTRQGWETQYF.

The chain has TRBV19 and TRBJ1-1; the match to TRBD1 covers 9 bases. The V gene end was trimmed by 3 bases and the J gene end by 4 bases; junction bases not matched to a gene: 6. The germline CDR1 and CDR2 sequences are LNHDA and SQIVND (reference sequence). The CDR3 spans 15 residues. CDR3 region: CASSITGGGGTEAFF. The DNA for the CDR3 is TGTGCCAGTAGTATTACAGGGGGCGGGGGCACTGAAGCTTTCTTT.

V gene TRBV13 combines with J gene TRBJ2-7; the match to TRBD2 covers 12 bases. From germline, CDR1 is PRHDT and CDR2 FYEKMQ (reference sequence). V was clipped by 5 bases and J by 3 bases; unmatched bases: 5. The CDR3 length is 15 residues. The CDR3 reads CASSHPSGGDYEQYF. In nucleotides, the CDR3 is TGTGCCAGCAGCCATCCTAGCGGGGGGGACTACGAGCAGTACTTC.

This clone showed up just once. The chain has TRBV7-2 and TRBJ2-1; maybe TRBD1 (5 bases). This CDR3 comprises 15 residues. CDR1 and CDR2 (germline): SGHTA, FQGNSA. V lost 5 bases to trimming and J lost 7 bases, with 18 bases between them. In nucleotides, the CDR3 is TGTGCCAGCAGCCCAGGACAATTATATTCGAATGAGCAGTTCTTC. Amino acid sequence: CASSPGQLYSNEQFF.

The chain recombines TRBV9 with TRBJ2-5; TRBD2 agrees at 10 bases. The CDR3 spans 18 residues. Germline V gene sequence: CDR1 SGDLS, CDR2 YYNGEE. Unmatched junction bases numbered 12, after V lost 4 bases and J lost 0 bases. CDR3 nucleotides: TGTGCCAGCAGCTCGGGACTAGCGACGCTAAAGTACCAAGAGACCCAGTACTTC. Its translation: CASSSGLATLKYQETQYF.

The rearrangement joins TRBV7-2 to TRBJ1-2; 8 bases fit TRBD1. CDR3 size: 16 residues. The germline CDR1 and CDR2 sequences are SGHTA and FQGNSA. Losses at the gene ends were 2 bases for V and 0 bases for J; bases not matched to a gene: 5. CDR3 residues: CASSLTGGFSNYGYTF. CDR3 sequence (DNA): TGTGCCAGCAGCTTAACAGGGGGATTCTCTAACTATGGCTACACCTTC.

This chain links TRBV21-1 with TRBJ1-3; the table names TRBD1, a call not compared with the DNA. TRBV21-1 is assigned pseudogene status. The CDR3 is made up of 15 amino acids. The CDR3 DNA reads TGTGCCAGCAGAGGGCGACAGGAGGAAGGAAACACCATATATTTT. Translation: CASRGRQEEGNTIYF.

The chain joins TRBV30 to TRBJ1-1; D call uncertain. V lost 0 bases and J lost 6, with 11 bases in between. The length of the CDR3 is 13 residues. Germline V gives CDR1 GTSNPN, CDR2 SVGIG (reference sequence). The CDR3 bases are TGTGCCTGGAGTGTAGCGGGTTTCGCTGAAGCTTTCTTT. Encoded protein: CAWSVAGFAEAFF.

This clone was detected only once. This rearrangement joins TRBV11-2 to TRBJ1-1, with D tentatively TRBD1 (5 bases). The CDR3 sequence is 13 residues long. V lost 5 bases, J lost 5 bases, and 12 bases lay in between. Per the germline V gene, CDR1 is SGHAT and CDR2 is FQNNGV. The DNA of the CDR3 is TGTGCCAGCAGCCTGGGGGGAAGAACTGAAGCTTTCTTT. Translating it yields CASSLGGRTEAFF. Full variable domain (remainder filled in from reference TRBV11-2 and TRBJ1-1): EAGVAQSPRYKIIEKRQSVAFWCNPISGHATLYWYQQILGQGPKLLIQFQNNGVVDDSQLPKDRFSAERLKGVDSTLKIQPAKLEDSAVYLCASSLGGRTEAFFGQGTRLTVV.

The rearrangement joins TRBV14 to TRBJ1-3; weak D call: TRBD1 (5 bases). Germline-derived CDR1 and CDR2 are SGHDN and FVKESK. Trimming took 1 base from V and 0 from J, leaving 7 bases between them. The CDR3 consists of 15 residues. The CDR3 region has the DNA TGTGCCAGCAGCCAAGGGAGGGGCTCTGGAAACACCATATATTTT. It translates to CASSQGRGSGNTIYF.

This sequence joins TRBV5-6 and TRBJ2-6; maybe TRBD1 (5 bases). Germline-derived CDR1 and CDR2 are SGHDT and YYEEEE. The CDR3 sequence is 16 residues long. The V and J ends lost 1 base and 0 bases respectively, with 8 bases between them. The CDR3 DNA is TGTGCCAGCAGCTTGCTCCAGGGCTCTGGGGCCAACGTCCTGACTTTC. Translating it yields CASSLLQGSGANVLTF.

The J gene is TRBJ1-2, the V gene TRBV2, with D maybe TRBD1 (6 bases). The CDR3 is 18 amino acids. Trimming cost V 8 bases and J 2 bases, with 27 bases left between them. Germline V CDR1 and CDR2: SNHLY, FYNNEI. CDR3 protein: CASPREQGRFGLNYGYTF. For the CDR3, the DNA is TGTGCCAGCCCTCGGGAACAGGGACGTTTTGGGTTAAACTATGGCTACACCTTC. Combining the CDR3 with reference TRBV2 and TRBJ1-2 gives the whole variable domain EPEVTQTPSHQVTQMGQEVILRCVPISNHLYFYWYRQILGQKVEFLVSFYNNEISEKSEIFDDQFSVERPDGSNFTLKIRSTKLEDSAMYFCASPREQGRFGLNYGYTFGSGTRLTVV.

The rearrangement joins TRBV27 to TRBJ1-1; the D is unclear. Germline CDR1 is MNHEY and CDR2 is SMNVEV (reference sequence). The CDR3 covers 11 residues. Trimming took 6 bases from V and 7 from J, leaving 9 bases between them. This CDR3 is CASSSGGEAFF. CDR3 in DNA: TGTGCCAGCAGCTCTGGCGGTGAAGCTTTCTTT.

The CDR3: CASSQRTGPYEQYF. The CDR3 DNA reads TGCGCCAGCAGCCAAAGGACAGGTCCGTACGAGCAGTACTTC. V usage is TRBV4-3 and J usage is TRBJ2-7, with TRBD1 matching 7 bases. This CDR3 spans 14 amino acids. The V gene end was trimmed by 2 bases and the J gene end by 4 bases; junction bases not matched to a gene: 5. From germline, CDR1 is LGHNA and CDR2 YSLEER.

The rearrangement uses TRBV27 and TRBJ1-1; no clear D. This CDR3 is 14 amino acids long. Germline V lookup: CDR1 MNHEY, CDR2 SMNVEV (reference sequence). Between the trimmed V and J ends, which lost 5 bases and 5 bases, there was a span of 15 bases. This CDR3 reads CASSLTPLATEAFF. The CDR3 DNA is TGTGCCAGCAGTCTTACCCCACTCGCTACTGAAGCTTTCTTT.

The chain combines TRBV5-1 with TRBJ1-5, with D hard to call. The CDR3 loop spans 14 amino acids. CDR1 SGHRS and CDR2 YFSETQ come from the germline V gene. The V gene lost 4 bases and the J gene lost 4 bases, with 12 bases spanning the gap. In DNA form, the CDR3 reads TGCGCCAGCAGCCCTGGAGGCAAGAATCAGCCCCAGCATTTT. Amino acid sequence: CASSPGGKNQPQHF.

This clone was picked up one time. The rearrangement links TRBV6-5 to TRBJ1-1; 7 bases are a match to TRBD1. CDR3 length: 13 residues. CDR1 and CDR2 (germline): MNHEY, SVGAGI. V trimming: 2 bases; J trimming: 8 bases; junction bases outside the gene matches: 5. CDR3: CASSYGGQLEAFF. The CDR3 DNA sequence: TGTGCCAGCAGTTACGGGGGACAGCTGGAAGCTTTCTTT.

The genes are TRBV7-9 and TRBJ1-1; TRBD1 is a possible D gene (6 bases). Germline values: CDR1 SEHNR, CDR2 FQNEAQ (reference sequence). The V end was cut by 1 base, the J end by 9 bases, with 15 bases between. The CDR3 loop spans 14 amino acids. CDR3: CASSLGDVGGQAFF. The DNA for the CDR3 is TGTGCCAGCAGCTTAGGGGACGTTGGGGGCCAAGCTTTCTTT.

This rearrangement joins TRBV5-6 to TRBJ2-7; D gene unclear. Trimming took 4 bases from V and 1 from J, leaving 12 bases between them. CDR3 length: 14 residues. Per germline, CDR1 SGHDT and CDR2 YYEEEE. This CDR3 reads CASSPGSGSYEQYF. The CDR3 DNA reads TGTGCCAGCAGCCCTGGGTCGGGTTCCTACGAGCAGTACTTC.

V usage is TRBV5-4 and J usage is TRBJ1-6; weak D call: TRBD1 (6 bases). Germline V lookup: CDR1 SGHNT, CDR2 YYREEE (reference sequence). Trimming shortened V by 3 bases and J by 5 bases, and 15 bases separated the two germline ends. This CDR3 has 16 amino acids. The CDR3 reads CASSSKGEGDNSPLHF. The CDR3 DNA follows: TGTGCCAGCAGCTCCAAGGGGGAAGGAGATAATTCACCCCTCCACTTT.

With regard to this clone: This CDR3 is also generated by other DNA sequences in the sample. This rearrangement joins TRBV5-1 to TRBJ1-3; no clear D. Germline CDR1 SGHRS, CDR2 YFSETQ. The V gene lost 1 base and the J gene lost 1 base, with 6 bases spanning the gap. CDR3 length equals 14 residues. CDR3 loop: CASSLSGSGNTIYF. CDR3 nucleotides: TGCGCCAGCAGCTTGTCCGGGTCTGGAAACACCATATATTTT.

V gene TRBV7-6 combines with J gene TRBJ1-4; unclear D gene. V lost 5 bases, J lost 0 bases, and 7 bases lay in between. CDR1 is SGHVS and CDR2 is FNYEAQ in the germline V gene. The CDR3 loop spans 14 amino acids. Written as DNA, the CDR3 is TGTGCCAGCAGCCTAATAACAACTAATGAAAAACTGTTTTTT. It translates to CASSLITTNEKLFF.

The rearrangement links TRBV11-2 to TRBJ1-3; 10 bases fit TRBD1. Germline lookup yields CDR1 SGHAT and CDR2 FQNNGV. The CDR3 consists of 16 residues. After removal of 5 bases from V and 1 base from J, the junction contained 5 bases not matched to a gene. The CDR3 bases are TGTGCCAGCAGCGCCGGGACAGGGGTGTCTGGAAACACCATATATTTT. Its protein product is CASSAGTGVSGNTIYF.

The CDR3 loop is CASSRDMAYEQYF. The CDR3 DNA sequence: TGTGCCAGCAGCAGAGACATGGCCTACGAGCAGTACTTC. V gene TRBV7-9 combines with J gene TRBJ2-7; no reliable D call. V dropped 5 bases and J dropped 2 bases, with 10 bases sitting between them. The germline V gene has CDR1 SEHNR and CDR2 FQNEAQ (reference sequence). CDR3 size: 13 residues.

The chain carries TRBV10-3 and TRBJ1-2; D unclear. The V end was cut by 3 bases, the J end by 5 bases, with 7 bases between. Germline V gene lookup returns CDR1 ENHRY and CDR2 SYGVKD. This CDR3 is 12 amino acids long. Here the CDR3 reads CAISDSGYGYTF. CDR3 nucleotide sequence: TGTGCCATCAGTGACTCGGGGTATGGCTACACCTTC.

V and J are TRBV6-5 and TRBJ1-4; 12 nucleotides agree with TRBD1. Germline V gene data show CDR1 as MNHEY and CDR2 as SVGAGI. J lost 2 bases, V lost 4 bases, and 2 bases had no gene match. The CDR3 spans 16 residues. The CDR3 sequence: CASSWDRGRTNEKLFF. The CDR3 nucleotides read TGTGCCAGCAGTTGGGACAGGGGGCGCACTAATGAAAAACTGTTTTTT.